The clone carrying this T cell receptor beta chain was found a few times. Its matching antigen is unknown. The primer mix had 60 Vbeta and 13 Jbeta primers. Clones were read by immunoSEQ multiplex PCR, and TCRdb kept only the in-frame ones, dropping some. Of about 110,000 clones listed, 65% to 80% were seen once; the top ten hold about 4.9%. The data were taken from a study of cytomegalovirus exposure and HLA in healthy donors. Study-wide findings and caveats: Within an earlier analysis, most TCR beta V segments proved productive either about 87% or about 30% of the time. Analyzed later, association rates of TCRs varied across HLA loci, with DRB1 most and HLA-C fewest.

The CDR3 runs to 16 residues. Trimming removed 4 bases at V and 6 bases at J, with 19 bases between. Germline values: CDR1 SGHVS, CDR2 FNYEAQ. This sequence was found in a young man in good health and CMV-seropositive. Source material: PBMCs. The V and J genes are TRBV7-6 and TRBJ2-1, with D possibly matching TRBD2 (7 bases). CDR3: CASSSRGGAVRNEQFF. The CDR3 DNA reads TGTGCCAGCAGCTCCAGAGGGGGGGCGGTTCGCAATGAGCAGTTCTTC.